This is a list of T cell receptor beta chains from one sample in a study of CDR3 diversity in severe acne. TCRdb ran MiXCR on the PCR reads and lists one entry per CDR3 protein. The profile shows some 90,000 distinct CDR3 sequences, approximately 49% of them singletons. The sequencing sample was made of blood. Every receptor here comes from a male donor with severe acne vulgaris. Each CDR3 is given with its conserved first and last residue. D genes are given only for firm matches. Only part of the rows carry a size: once, few, many, or a class if the clone is expanded.

D,size,J,V,CDR3
NA,medium-sized,TRBJ2-5,TRBV7-3,CASSTDRQETQYF
TRBD2,NA,TRBJ2-7,TRBV4-2,CASSQDPRGSYEQYF
TRBD1,many,TRBJ2-7,TRBV4-2,CASSQRTGTGSYEQYF
TRBD2,NA,TRBJ2-3,TRBV11-2,CVSSSTSRQSTDTQYF
NA,NA,TRBJ2-1,TRBV7-8,CASSYTGTKSDNEQFF
NA,NA,NA,TRBV7-3,CANSLGGASYEQYF
TRBD1,many,TRBJ2-7,TRBV7-2,CASTEDRVNSYEQYF
NA,many,TRBJ1-1,TRBV11-2,CASRLWGRGLRNTEAFF
TRBD1,medium-sized,TRBJ2-1,TRBV15,CATSRGDRDNNEQFF
NA,NA,TRBJ1-4,TRBV10-3,CAISVALTNEKLFF
NA,NA,TRBJ1-5,TRBV7-9,CASSQERGSNQPQHF
TRBD1,NA,TRBJ1-1,TRBV18,CASSKQGAGTEAFF
TRBD1,NA,TRBJ1-5,TRBV7-9,CASKLFSGQGRVNQPQHF
TRBD2,NA,TRBJ2-1,TRBV5-6,CASSLAGTSGKNEQFF
TRBD2,NA,TRBJ2-1,TRBV15,CATSSPPTSGRVYEQFF
NA,NA,TRBJ2-4,TRBV20-1,CSARAETRDIQYF
NA,NA,TRBJ1-2,TRBV9,CAGSVVGGGSGYTF
NA,NA,TRBJ1-2,TRBV5-4,CASREQVNYGYTF
TRBD1,once,TRBJ2-7,TRBV5-1,CASSLMAQGPYEQYF
TRBD1,NA,TRBJ1-2,TRBV6-5,CASSPTGGSDINYGYTF
TRBD2,NA,TRBJ2-7,TRBV6-2/TRBV6-3,CASSQRERYEQYF
TRBD2,NA,TRBJ2-7,TRBV7-2,CASSGTSGRTEYF
TRBD2,NA,TRBJ2-7,TRBV20-1,CSAHPSGSSYEQYF
TRBD2,NA,TRBJ2-3,TRBV7-3,CASSLGGGLDTQYF
NA,NA,TRBJ1-2,TRBV27,CASSLGRANYGYTF
NA,few,TRBJ1-2,TRBV24-1,CATSSPRDGYTF
TRBD2,few,TRBJ2-7,TRBV20-1,CSLSQASGTYEQYF
TRBD1,NA,TRBJ1-5,TRBV7-2,CASSFTGEGQPQHF
NA,many,TRBJ2-6,TRBV4-2,CASSQEGAGANVLTF
NA,medium-sized,TRBJ2-5,TRBV7-6,CASSSGVTQYF
NA,NA,TRBJ2-7,TRBV7-2,CASSLARVAGGSYEQYF
NA,NA,TRBJ1-1,TRBV29-1,CSILLGGNAEAFF
TRBD1,NA,TRBJ2-7,TRBV12-3/TRBV12-4,CASSKGQGAYEQYF
TRBD1,few,TRBJ2-2,TRBV6-1,CAPSRGQGVNTGELFF
NA,NA,TRBJ1-2,TRBV29-1,CSVEGKTVNYGYTF
NA,many,TRBJ2-7,TRBV11-1,CASSLGGGGVYEQYF
NA,many,TRBJ1-5,TRBV28,CATKTKGLFRASNQPQHF
TRBD1,NA,TRBJ1-4,TRBV6-6,CASSLTGSNEKLFF
NA,NA,TRBJ1-5,TRBV20-1,CSARRLAVYNEQPQHF
NA,many,TRBJ1-5,TRBV7-2,CASSRVALGPQHF
NA,many,TRBJ2-1,TRBV9,CASSVQGSTNEQFF
TRBD1,few,TRBJ1-1,TRBV20-1,CSARDSRSRGLTEAFF
NA,few,TRBJ2-3,TRBV11-3,CASSSLTDTQYF
NA,NA,TRBJ2-2,TRBV12-3/TRBV12-4,CASSFGGQVNTGELFF